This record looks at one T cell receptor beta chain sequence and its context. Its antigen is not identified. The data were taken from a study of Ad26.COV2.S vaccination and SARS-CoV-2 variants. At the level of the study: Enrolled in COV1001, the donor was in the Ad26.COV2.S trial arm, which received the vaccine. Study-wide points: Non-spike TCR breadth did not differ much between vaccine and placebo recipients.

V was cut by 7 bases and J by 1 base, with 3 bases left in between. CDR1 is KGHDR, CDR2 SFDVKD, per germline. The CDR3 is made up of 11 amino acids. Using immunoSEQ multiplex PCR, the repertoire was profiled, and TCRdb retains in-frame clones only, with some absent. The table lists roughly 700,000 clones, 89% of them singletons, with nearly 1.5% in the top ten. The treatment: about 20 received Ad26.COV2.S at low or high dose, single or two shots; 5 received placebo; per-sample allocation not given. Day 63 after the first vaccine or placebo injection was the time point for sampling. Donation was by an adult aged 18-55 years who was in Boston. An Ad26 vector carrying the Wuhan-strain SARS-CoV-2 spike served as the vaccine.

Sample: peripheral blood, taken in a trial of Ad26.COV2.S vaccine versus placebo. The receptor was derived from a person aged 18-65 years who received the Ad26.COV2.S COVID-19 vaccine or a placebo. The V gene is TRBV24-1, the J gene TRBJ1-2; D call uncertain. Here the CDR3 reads CATRGNYGYTF. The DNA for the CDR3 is TGTGCCACCAGGGGTAACTATGGCTACACCTTC.